This section outlines one T cell receptor (beta chain) sequence together with its context. This entry comes from a study of T cells expressing NK-cell markers. Looked up from germline, CDR1 is MNHEY and CDR2 is SMNVEV (reference sequence). The CDR3 has 16 residues. Scientists made TCR beta cDNA using 5'RACE template switching with UMIs. TCRdb reanalyzed the 5' RACE reads, giving one entry per CDR3 protein sequence and no DNA. Its clone listing holds 550,000 to 600,000 distinct CDR3 sequences. The receptor's source is a young man in good health. Sequences were obtained from blood T cells: a sorted CD56 or NKG2C T cell subset, CD4+ or CD8+ T cells, or bulk PBMC T cells (not recorded which). The chain has TRBV27 and TRBJ2-3. This chain's CDR3 is CASSPNSAKKTDTQYF.